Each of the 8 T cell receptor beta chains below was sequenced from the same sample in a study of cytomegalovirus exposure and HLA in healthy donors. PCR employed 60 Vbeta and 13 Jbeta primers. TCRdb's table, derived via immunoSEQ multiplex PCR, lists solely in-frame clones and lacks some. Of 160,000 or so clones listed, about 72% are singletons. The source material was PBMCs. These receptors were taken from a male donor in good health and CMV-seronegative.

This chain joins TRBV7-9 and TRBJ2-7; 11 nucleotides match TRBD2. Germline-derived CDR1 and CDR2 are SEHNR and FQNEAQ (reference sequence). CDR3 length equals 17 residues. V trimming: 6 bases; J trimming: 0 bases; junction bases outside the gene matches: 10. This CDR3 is CASSHRLAGYTSYEQYF. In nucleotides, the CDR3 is TGTGCCAGCAGTCATCGACTAGCGGGATATACCTCCTACGAGCAGTACTTC.

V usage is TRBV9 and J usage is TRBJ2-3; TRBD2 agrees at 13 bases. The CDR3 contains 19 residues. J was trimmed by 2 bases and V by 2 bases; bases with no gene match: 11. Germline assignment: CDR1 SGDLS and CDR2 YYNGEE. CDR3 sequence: CASSVQTSGGALNTDTQYF. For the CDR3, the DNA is TGTGCCAGCAGCGTTCAAACTAGCGGGGGGGCCCTGAACACAGATACGCAGTATTTT.

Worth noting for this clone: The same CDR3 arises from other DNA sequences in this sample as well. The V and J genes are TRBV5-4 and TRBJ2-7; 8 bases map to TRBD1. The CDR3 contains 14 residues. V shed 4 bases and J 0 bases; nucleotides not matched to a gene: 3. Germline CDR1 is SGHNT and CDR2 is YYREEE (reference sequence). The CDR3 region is CASSLGQGSYEQYF. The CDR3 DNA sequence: TGTGCCAGCAGCCTAGGACAGGGCTCCTACGAGCAGTACTTC.

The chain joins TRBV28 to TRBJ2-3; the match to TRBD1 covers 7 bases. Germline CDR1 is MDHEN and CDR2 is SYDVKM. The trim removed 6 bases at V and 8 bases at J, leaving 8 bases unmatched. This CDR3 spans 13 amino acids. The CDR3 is CASSQNRGGTQYF. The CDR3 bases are TGTGCCAGCAGCCAAAACAGGGGCGGTACGCAGTATTTT.

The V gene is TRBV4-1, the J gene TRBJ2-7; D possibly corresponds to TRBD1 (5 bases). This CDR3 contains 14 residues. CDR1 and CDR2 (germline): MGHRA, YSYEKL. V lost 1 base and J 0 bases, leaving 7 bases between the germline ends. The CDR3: CASSQARASYEQYF. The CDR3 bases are TGCGCCAGCAGCCAAGCCAGGGCCTCCTACGAGCAGTACTTC.

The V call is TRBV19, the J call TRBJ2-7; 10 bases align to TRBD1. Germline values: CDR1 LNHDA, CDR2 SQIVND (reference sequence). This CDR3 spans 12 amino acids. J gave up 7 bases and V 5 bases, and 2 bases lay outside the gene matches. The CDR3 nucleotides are TGTGCCAGTAGTTGGACAGGGGGAGAGCAGTACTTC. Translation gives CASSWTGGEQYF. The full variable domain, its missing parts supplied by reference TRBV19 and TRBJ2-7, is DGGITQSPKYLFRKEGQNVTLSCEQNLNHDAMYWYRQDPGQGLRLIYYSQIVNDFQKGDIAEGYSVSREKKESFPLTVTSAQKNPTAFYLCASSWTGGEQYFGPGTRLTVT.

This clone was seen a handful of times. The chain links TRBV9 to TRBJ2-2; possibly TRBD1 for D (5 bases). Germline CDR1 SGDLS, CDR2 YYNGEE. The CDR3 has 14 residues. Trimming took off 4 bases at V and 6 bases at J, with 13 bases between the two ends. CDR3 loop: CASSPTDNPGELFF. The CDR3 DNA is TGTGCCAGCAGCCCGACGGACAATCCCGGGGAGCTGTTTTTT.

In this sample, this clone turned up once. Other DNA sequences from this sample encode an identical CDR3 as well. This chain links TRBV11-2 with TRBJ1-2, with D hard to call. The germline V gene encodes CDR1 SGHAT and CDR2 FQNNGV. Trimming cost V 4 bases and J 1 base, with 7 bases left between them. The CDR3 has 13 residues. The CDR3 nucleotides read TGTGCCAGCAGCTCCGGACTTAACTATGGCTACACCTTC. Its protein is CASSSGLNYGYTF.